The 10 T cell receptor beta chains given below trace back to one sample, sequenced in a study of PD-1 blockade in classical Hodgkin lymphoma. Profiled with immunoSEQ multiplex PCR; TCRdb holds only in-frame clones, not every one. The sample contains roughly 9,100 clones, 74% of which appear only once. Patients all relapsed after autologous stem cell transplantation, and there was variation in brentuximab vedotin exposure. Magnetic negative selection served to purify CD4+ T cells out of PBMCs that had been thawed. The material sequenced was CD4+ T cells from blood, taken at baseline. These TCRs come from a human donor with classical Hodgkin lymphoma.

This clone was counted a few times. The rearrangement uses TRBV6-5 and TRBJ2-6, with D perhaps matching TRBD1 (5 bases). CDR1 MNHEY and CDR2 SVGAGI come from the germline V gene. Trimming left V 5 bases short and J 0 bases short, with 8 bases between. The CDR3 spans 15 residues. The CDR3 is CASSRDSSGANVLTF. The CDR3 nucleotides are TGTGCCAGCAGTCGCGACAGCTCTGGGGCCAACGTCCTGACTTTC.

In nucleotides, the CDR3 is TGTGCCAGCAGCCCCCTGGGACAGGGTTATCAGCCCCAGCATTTT. Protein: CASSPLGQGYQPQHF. The chain couples TRBV7-2 to TRBJ1-5; 9 positions agree with TRBD1. V lost 5 bases to trimming and J lost 5 bases; unmatched junction nucleotides: 7. The CDR3 is made up of 15 amino acids. Germline V gene data show CDR1 as SGHTA and CDR2 as FQGNSA. Together with reference TRBV7-2 and TRBJ1-5, the CDR3 gives the full variable domain: GAGVSQSPSNKVTEKGKDVELRCDPISGHTALYWYRQSLGQGLEFLIYFQGNSAPDKSGLPSDRFSAERTGGSVSTLTIQRTQQEDSAVYLCASSPLGQGYQPQHFGDGTRLSIL.

Here the CDR3 DNA reads TGCGCCAGCAGCTTGGCCTCGGGGGGAGCTGTGGGCACTGAAGCTTTCTTT. Translating it yields CASSLASGGAVGTEAFF. The chain combines TRBV5-1 with TRBJ1-1; weak D call: TRBD1 (5 bases). Trimming stripped 0 bases from V and 4 bases from J, with 19 bases between. Germline V lookup: CDR1 SGHRS, CDR2 YFSETQ. The CDR3 loop spans 17 amino acids.

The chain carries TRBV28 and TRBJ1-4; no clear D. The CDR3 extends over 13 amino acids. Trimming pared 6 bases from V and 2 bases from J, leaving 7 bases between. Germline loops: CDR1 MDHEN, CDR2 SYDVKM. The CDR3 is CASRGGTNEKLFF. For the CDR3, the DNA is TGTGCCAGCAGAGGTGGGACTAATGAAAAACTGTTTTTT.

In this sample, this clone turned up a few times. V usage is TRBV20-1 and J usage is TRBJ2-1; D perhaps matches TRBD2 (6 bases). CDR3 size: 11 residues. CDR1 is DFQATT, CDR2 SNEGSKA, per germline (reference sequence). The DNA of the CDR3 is TGCAGGGCGACTAGCTACAATGAGCAGTTCTTC. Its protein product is CRATSYNEQFF.

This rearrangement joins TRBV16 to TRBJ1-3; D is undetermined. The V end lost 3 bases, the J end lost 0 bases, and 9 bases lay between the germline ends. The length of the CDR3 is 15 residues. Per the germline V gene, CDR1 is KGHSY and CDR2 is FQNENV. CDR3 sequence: CASSQGASSGNTIYF. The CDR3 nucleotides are TGTGCCAGCAGCCAGGGAGCGAGCTCTGGAAACACCATATATTTT.

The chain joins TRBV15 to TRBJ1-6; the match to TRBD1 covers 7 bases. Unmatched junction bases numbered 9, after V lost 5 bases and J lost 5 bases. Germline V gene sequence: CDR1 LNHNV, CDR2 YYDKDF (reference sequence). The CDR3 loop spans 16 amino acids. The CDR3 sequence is CATSEQGTFNNSPLHF. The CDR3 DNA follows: TGTGCCACCAGCGAACAGGGGACCTTTAATAATTCACCCCTCCACTTT. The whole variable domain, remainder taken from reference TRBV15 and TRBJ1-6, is DAMVIQNPRYQVTQFGKPVTLSCSQTLNHNVMYWYQQKSSQAPKLLFHYYDKDFNNEADTPDNFQSRRPNTSFCFLDIRSPGLGDTAMYLCATSEQGTFNNSPLHFGNGTRLTVT.

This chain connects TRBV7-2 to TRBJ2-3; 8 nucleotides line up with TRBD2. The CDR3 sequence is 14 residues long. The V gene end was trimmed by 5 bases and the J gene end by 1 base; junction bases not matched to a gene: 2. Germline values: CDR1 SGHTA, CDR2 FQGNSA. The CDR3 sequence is CASSTTSGTDTQYF. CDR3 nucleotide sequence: TGTGCCAGCAGCACGACTAGCGGCACAGATACGCAGTATTTT.

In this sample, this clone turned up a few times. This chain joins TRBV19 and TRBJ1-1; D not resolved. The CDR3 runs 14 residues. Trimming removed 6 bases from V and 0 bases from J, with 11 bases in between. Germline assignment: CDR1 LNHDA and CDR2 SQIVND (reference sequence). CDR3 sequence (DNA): TGTGCCAGTAGCGCTCACGGTTTGAACACTGAAGCTTTCTTT. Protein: CASSAHGLNTEAFF.

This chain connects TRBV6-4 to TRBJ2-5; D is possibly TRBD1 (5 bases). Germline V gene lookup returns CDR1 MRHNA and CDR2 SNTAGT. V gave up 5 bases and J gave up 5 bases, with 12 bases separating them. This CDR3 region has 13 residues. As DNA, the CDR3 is TGTGCCAGCAGTAGAGAACAGGACGAGACCCAGTACTTC. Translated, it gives CASSREQDETQYF.